This T cell receptor (beta chain) was identified during a study of blood T cells in healthy people across ages. Next came a second PCR, run for about 6 to 12 cycles, which used a sample-barcoded 5' primer along with a J-beta primer mix. A single record per CDR3 protein comes from TCRdb applying MiXCR to the 5' RACE reads. Among 1.5 million to 2 million distinct CDR3 sequences listed, about 28% were seen once. This clonotype was recorded a few times. Drawn from each donor were ten milliliters of peripheral blood. Germline assignment: CDR1 MNHEY and CDR2 SVGEGT. The CDR3 consists of 15 residues. J gave up 2 bases and V 6 bases, and 10 bases lay outside the gene matches.

The sequence was collected from a woman aged 25-40 years in good health. The sequencing sample was made of blood. V is TRBV6-2 or TRBV6-3 and J is TRBJ2-7; 7 bases agree with TRBD1. The CDR3: CASRGEIGGPYEQYF. In DNA form, the CDR3 reads TGTGCCAGCAGAGGAGAAATAGGGGGCCCCTACGAGCAGTACTTC.